This TCR beta chain came from a study of shared clonotypes between healthy human individuals (dated by TCRdb to about 2020). Study-level background: The cohort comprised two women and three men aged 18 to 49 years. For each donor, CD4 naive and CD4 memory were each run on three plates, CD8 naive on two plates, and CD8 memory on one plate. The study deeply sequenced blood TCR repertoires of five healthy adults to estimate repertoire size and the extent of clonotype sharing between individuals. Different laboratories and diverse techniques were used to prepare libraries and sequence TCR repertoires, to increase sequencing depth and limit assay-specific biases. Leukapheresis yielded between about 0.8 and 9.5 billion PBMCs per donor.

A word on this clone: Its antigen is currently not known. No base-level quality is on record; no much larger clone is a single base apart.

TCR CDR3 regions were amplified from genomic DNA by multiplex PCR using the deep immunoSEQ assay. Extracted genomic DNA from each cell subset was distributed evenly across all wells of several immunoSEQ 96-well plates, and each plate was treated as a replicate. For sorted subsets, around 200 ng genomic DNA, equal to about 30,000 T cell genomes, was loaded into each replicate PCR. The purified libraries were quantified using a Qubit 3.0 fluorometer, sized with a Bioanalyzer 2100, and then quantified again using the KAPA Library Quantification kit. Every immunoSEQ 96-well plate was sequenced on a separate single-read 150-cycle Illumina NextSeq 550 flow cell. The paper's data handling went like this. Because the immunoSEQ output included only junctional sequences and no quality scores, the filtering could not be the same as the filtering used for full-length reads. To assign V/J genes and CDR3, sequences were annotated against IMGT germline references using PyIR, a Python wrapper for IgBLAST v1.9. Reads with weak V/J assignments (E-value above 1e-6), missing CDR3, stop codons, out-of-frame junctions, or ambiguous translated residues were removed. V3J clonotypes were defined as sequences sharing an identical inferred V gene, J gene, and CDR3 amino acid sequence. Percentage overlap between repertoires was computed as shared unique clonotypes divided by the size of the smaller repertoire. RTK rarefaction, the Chao1 estimator, and Recon v2.1 estimates of unobserved clonotypes were used to assess repertoire richness. OLGA was used to compute generation probabilities for all TCRbeta clonotypes that the gDNA method yielded from a handful of donors. TCRdb took this table from immuneACCESS and kept in-frame rearrangements with V and J called. Such tables lack part of the clones; where checked against another copy, unresolved V genes explain under half of the gap, and the rest is unexplained. That table supplies the V and J calls and clone size; D and trimming were determined from the DNA. The sample table lists a few hundred thousand clones, 95% to 96% of them with a count of one. The ten biggest clones cover around 0.11% of the sample.

Broad study findings and their caveats: Naive subsets generally had larger estimated clonotype richness than memory subsets. Sampling was restricted to blood, and TCR repertoires in tissue are likely to differ from TCR repertoires in blood. The genetic and exposure-history diversity represented was limited by the small number of donors. Compared with non-shared clonotypes, clonotypes shared by all four sorted-subset donors had higher generation probabilities. Incomplete sequencing was indicated by rarefaction of sorted-subset datasets, despite the large sequencing depth. Pairwise subsampling led to the expectation that sequencing depth would affect the degree of clonotype sharing among donors. Sharing across a few donors was observed for 4.5% to 6.5% of naive CD4, less than 4% of naive CD8, 2.3% of memory CD4, and roughly 0.43% of memory CD8 clonotypes.

For the CD8 naive samples, CD45RO-negative cells were positively selected for CCR7, yielding a CD45RA+CCR7+ population from which TemRA cells were excluded. The donors were healthy, HIV-negative adults with no recently reported acute infections or vaccinations. Every donor was a Caucasian adult residing in Nashville, Tennessee, USA. After blood collection by leukapheresis, PBMCs were isolated using Ficoll-Histopaque density gradient centrifugation and then cryopreserved in the vapor phase of liquid nitrogen. Analytical flow cytometry was used to check the purity and quantity of every magnetically sorted T cell population. Each sorted fraction had its genomic DNA isolated and then quantified by UV absorbance on a Nanodrop 2000c. The clonotype was recovered from a woman in her 30s in good health. Sequencing was carried out using naive CD8+ T cells sorted from blood. The cell subset or site label, read with the paper, signifies: CD45RA+CCR7+.

The DNA sequence is TGTGCCAGCAGTCCAGCCGGGACAGGGTATTGGGAGCAGTACTTC. It is translated as CASSPAGTGYWEQYF. Recombination connected TRBV27 to TRBJ2-7; the central 9 bases match TRBD1. Clipping removes 5 bases from V and 7 bases from J, with 12 as the unmatched junction base count. The germline V gene (reference sequence) provides CDR1 MNHEY and CDR2 SMNVEV. Including cysteine and phenylalanine, the CDR3 has 15 amino acids. The kept DNA is CDR3 alone, 45 bases in frame from the first base.